Shown below are 9 T cell receptor beta chains from a single sample sequenced in a study of T cell responses to AZD1222 COVID-19 vaccine. Profiling relied on immunoSEQ multiplex PCR, and the TCRdb table lists in-frame clones only, not all of them. The data show roughly 140,000 clones, almost 95% seen once. This material consisted of peripheral blood, taken 28 days after the second AZD1222 dose. Receptors originate from an adult who received the AZD1222 COVID-19 vaccine.

The chain carries TRBV5-1 and TRBJ1-5; 7 bases agree with TRBD1. This CDR3 has 14 amino acids. CDR1 and CDR2 (germline): SGHRS, YFSETQ. V dropped 6 bases and J dropped 4; count of bases not matched to a gene: 7. The CDR3 region is CASKAGGENQPQHF. Written as DNA, the CDR3 is TGCGCCAGCAAGGCAGGGGGTGAGAATCAGCCCCAGCATTTT.

The chain is built from TRBV11-2 and TRBJ1-3, with a possible D match to TRBD1 (5 bases). Germline-derived CDR1 and CDR2 are SGHAT and FQNNGV. The V gene lost 2 bases and the J gene lost 0 bases, with 11 bases spanning the gap. This CDR3 comprises 16 residues. The CDR3 DNA is TGTGCCAGCAGCTTATGGGGGGGGACCTCTGGAAACACCATATATTTT. Protein: CASSLWGGTSGNTIYF.

The chain uses TRBV3-1 (or the pseudogene TRBV3-2) and TRBJ2-7, with 9 bases that match TRBD2. This CDR3 comprises 15 residues. Germline V lookup: CDR1 LGHDT, CDR2 YNNKEL (reference sequence). V was clipped by 0 bases and J by 3 bases; unmatched bases: 3. CDR3 protein: CASSQDSSGGYEQYV. The CDR3 DNA sequence: TGTGCCAGCAGCCAAGATAGTAGCGGGGGCTACGAGCAGTACGTC.

This clone was counted between two and nine times. The chain couples TRBV5-6 to TRBJ2-5; tentatively, D is TRBD2 (7 bases). From germline, CDR1 is SGHDT and CDR2 YYEEEE. This CDR3 comprises 16 residues. Trimming took off 0 bases at V and 1 base at J, with 13 bases between the two ends. DNA for the CDR3: TGTGCCAGCAGCTTGGCGGGGGGCCAGGGCCAAGAGACCCAGTACTTC. It yields the protein CASSLAGGQGQETQYF.

There are a few counts of this clone. The rearrangement links TRBV6-1 to TRBJ1-4; weak D call: TRBD1 (5 bases). Germline lookup yields CDR1 MNHNS and CDR2 SASEGT. V gave up 3 bases and J gave up 5 bases, with 16 bases separating them. This CDR3 is 16 amino acids long. The DNA of the CDR3 is TGTGCCAGCAGTGATGAAATTGGGGGGGGGAATGAAAAACTGTTTTTT. Translation gives CASSDEIGGGNEKLFF.

The chain is built from TRBV6-5 and TRBJ1-2; D gene unclear. Germline V lookup: CDR1 MNHEY, CDR2 SVGAGI. V was pared by 1 base and J by 8 bases, with 11 bases between. This CDR3 spans 13 amino acids. The DNA of the CDR3 is TGTGCCAGCAGTTACTTGCAAGGGAGCGGCTACACCTTC. It yields the protein CASSYLQGSGYTF.

The J gene is TRBJ2-7, the V gene TRBV6-1; D may be TRBD2 (5 bases). The CDR3 has 12 residues. Trimming pared 6 bases from V and 6 bases from J, leaving 12 bases between. Germline V CDR1 and CDR2: MNHNS, SASEGT. CDR3 loop: CASRTQGGEQYF. The CDR3 bases are TGTGCCAGCAGAACCCAAGGAGGCGAGCAGTACTTC.

The chain employs TRBV6-5 and TRBJ1-1, with TRBD1 matching over 7 bases. The CDR3 is 15 residues long. J was trimmed by 0 bases and V by 10 bases; bases with no gene match: 11. Looked up from germline, CDR1 is MNHEY and CDR2 is SVGAGI. Here the CDR3 DNA reads TGTGCCAACCAACAGGGGCCACCGATGAACACTGAAGCTTTCTTT. It codes for CANQQGPPMNTEAFF.

This chain connects TRBV7-8 to TRBJ2-5; 9 bases are a match to TRBD1. The CDR3 totals 14 residues. V shed 5 bases and J 5 bases; nucleotides not matched to a gene: 6. Germline CDR1 reads SGHVS; CDR2 reads FQNEAQ. The CDR3 DNA reads as TGTGCCAGCAGCAAGGGGACAGGGTCCGAGACCCAGTACTTC. Translation: CASSKGTGSETQYF.